Below, 2 T cell receptor beta chains from the same sample are listed, as sequenced in a study of T cells in tuberculosis. Data came from immunoSEQ multiplex PCR; TCRdb stores just in-frame clones and leaves some out. The sample comprises some 40,000 clones, roughly 96% of which are singletons, and 3.6% rests with the top ten. The sample consisted of PBMCs. The receptors derive from a donor aged 10-29 years with latent tuberculosis or without tuberculosis infection.

This clone was counted a single time. The CDR3 sequence: CASTPTGISTDTQYF. CDR3 in DNA: TGTGCCAGCACCCCGACAGGGATTAGCACAGATACGCAGTATTTT. The chain joins TRBV2 to TRBJ2-3; TRBD1 matches at 7 bases. The CDR3 runs to 15 residues. Germline CDR1 is SNHLY and CDR2 is FYNNEI. V shed 7 bases, J shed 0 bases, and the junction held 7 bases outside the gene matches.

The V call is TRBV7-2, the J call TRBJ1-3; D possibly corresponds to TRBD1 (5 bases). Germline V gene data show CDR1 as SGHTA and CDR2 as FQGNSA. The V end was cut by 3 bases, the J end by 0 bases, with 9 bases between. The CDR3 covers 15 residues. CDR3 loop: CASSLDIHSGNTIYF. CDR3 bases: TGTGCCAGCAGCTTGGACATACACTCTGGAAACACCATATATTTT.